What follows are 10 T cell receptor beta chains derived from one specimen sequenced in a study of cytomegalovirus exposure and HLA in healthy donors. Only in-frame clones appear in the TCRdb table, and some are missing; sequencing was by immunoSEQ multiplex PCR. The data contain tens of thousands of clones, approximately 92% of them singletons. Sequenced: PBMCs. Receptors originate from a man between 18 and 29 years old in good health and CMV-seronegative.

This clone was found once. The chain recombines TRBV5-1 with TRBJ1-2, with 10 bases aligning to TRBD1. This CDR3 spans 15 amino acids. The junction had 1 base not matched to a gene; V was cut back by 0 bases and J by 2 bases. In germline, CDR1 is SGHRS, CDR2 YFSETQ. The CDR3 loop is CASSLGDRGNYGYTF. The CDR3 coding sequence is TGCGCCAGCAGCTTGGGGGACAGGGGAAACTATGGCTACACCTTC.

The chain has TRBV2 and TRBJ2-4, with unresolved D. V dropped 5 bases and J dropped 3 bases, with 8 bases sitting between them. Germline V CDR1 and CDR2: SNHLY, FYNNEI. The CDR3 is made up of 13 amino acids. CDR3 protein: CASSSVNKNIQYF. The CDR3 nucleotides read TGTGCCAGCAGTAGCGTGAACAAAAACATTCAGTACTTC.

The V and J genes are TRBV7-3 and TRBJ2-7, with 9 positions matching TRBD1. There are 14 residues in the CDR3. The V and J ends lost 6 bases and 1 base, in that order; junction bases with no gene match: 4. Germline values: CDR1 SGHTA, CDR2 FQGTGA. DNA for the CDR3: TGTGCCAGCAGTCGACAGGGGGGTTCCTACGAGCAGTACTTC. This codes for CASSRQGGSYEQYF.

This clone was seen a few times. The chain employs TRBV2 and TRBJ1-2, with 9 bases identical to TRBD1. CDR3 length: 13 residues. The germline CDR1 and CDR2 sequences are SNHLY and FYNNEI. With V trimmed by 6 bases and J by 4 bases, 3 bases remained unmatched. In DNA, the CDR3 is TGTGCCAGCAGCCAGGGACAGGGCTATGGCTACACCTTC. Amino acid sequence: CASSQGQGYGYTF.

The chain employs TRBV30 and TRBJ1-3; 8 bases agree with TRBD1. The trim removed 5 bases at V and 2 bases at J, leaving 5 bases unmatched. Germline lookup yields CDR1 GTSNPN and CDR2 SVGIG (reference sequence). This CDR3 has 14 residues. CDR3 region: CAWGQGRAGNTIYF. In DNA, the CDR3 is TGTGCCTGGGGACAGGGTCGAGCTGGAAACACCATATATTTT. The entire variable domain, with the rest obtained from reference TRBV30 and TRBJ1-3, is as follows: SQTIHQWPATLVQPVGSPLSLECTVEGTSNPNLYWYRQAAGRGLQLLFYSVGIGQISSEVPQNLSASRPQDRQFILSSKKLLLSDSGFYLCAWGQGRAGNTIYFGEGSWLTVV.

The chain has TRBV27 and TRBJ1-1, with 7 bases aligning to TRBD1. The trim removed 6 bases at V and 1 base at J, leaving 2 bases unmatched. Germline assignment: CDR1 MNHEY and CDR2 SMNVEV (reference sequence). CDR3 size: 13 residues. The CDR3 nucleotides are TGTGCCAGCAGGGGGACAGCGAACACTGAAGCTTTCTTT. Translation: CASRGTANTEAFF.

The chain has TRBV5-1 and TRBJ2-5, with D perhaps matching TRBD1 (5 bases). Gene TRBJ2-7 matches the end of the DNA better, so the J call may be wrong. The germline gives CDR1 SGHRS, CDR2 YFSETQ. This CDR3 region has 15 residues. The CDR3 coding sequence is TGCGCCAGCAGCTTGGATCCAGGGCCAACCTACGAGCAGTACTTC. Amino acids: CASSLDPGPTYEQYF.

J is TRBJ1-5 and V is TRBV5-5; perhaps TRBD1 as D (5 bases). CDR3 length equals 15 residues. Germline CDR1 SGHKS, CDR2 YYEKEE (reference sequence). Deletions cut 4 bases from V and 6 bases from J, with 17 bases between. The CDR3 here is CASSRGGTAFQPQHF. CDR3 DNA: TGTGCCAGCAGCCGGGGGGGTACGGCTTTTCAGCCCCAGCATTTT.

This chain connects TRBV6-6 to TRBJ1-3; 8 nucleotides align to TRBD1. CDR3 length equals 15 residues. J lost 4 bases, V lost 5 bases, and 7 bases had no gene match. The germline V gene has CDR1 MNHNY and CDR2 SVGAGI (reference sequence). CDR3 amino acids: CASSLQGVGGNTIYF. The CDR3 region has the DNA TGTGCCAGCAGTCTACAGGGGGTAGGGGGAAACACCATATATTTT.

This chain connects TRBV5-6 to TRBJ2-1, with unresolved D. This CDR3 has 12 residues. The germline gives CDR1 SGHDT, CDR2 YYEEEE. The ends were cut back, 3 bases at V and 4 bases at J, with 5 bases in the middle. The CDR3, as DNA: TGTGCCAGCAGCTACGGGTACAATGAGCAGTTCTTC. It is translated as CASSYGYNEQFF.